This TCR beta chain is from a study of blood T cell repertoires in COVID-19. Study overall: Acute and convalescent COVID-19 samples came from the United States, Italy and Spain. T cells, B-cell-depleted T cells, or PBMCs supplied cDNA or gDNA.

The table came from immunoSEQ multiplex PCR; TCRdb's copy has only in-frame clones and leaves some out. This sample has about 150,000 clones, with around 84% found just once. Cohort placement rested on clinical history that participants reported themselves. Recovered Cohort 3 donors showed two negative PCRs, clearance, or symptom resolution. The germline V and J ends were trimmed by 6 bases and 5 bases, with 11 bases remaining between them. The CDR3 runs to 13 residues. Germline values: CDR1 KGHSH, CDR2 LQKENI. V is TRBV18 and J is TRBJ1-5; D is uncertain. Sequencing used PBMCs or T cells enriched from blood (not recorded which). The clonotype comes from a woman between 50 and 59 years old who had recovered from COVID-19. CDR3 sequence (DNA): TGTGCCAGCTCCCCCGGAGACGATCAGCCCCAGCATTTT. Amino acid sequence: CASSPGDDQPQHF.